The present T cell receptor beta chain was sequenced within a study of blood T cell repertoires in COVID-19. Looking at the study overall: Sites across the United States, Italy and Spain contributed samples from acute and convalescent COVID-19. T cells, B-cell-depleted T cells, or PBMCs supplied cDNA or gDNA.

Per the original data handling: The authors estimated nucleated cell counts from reference gene primer amplification. Only in-frame clones appear in the TCRdb table, and some are missing; sequencing was by immunoSEQ multiplex PCR. V, J and clone size are taken as reported in that table, and D and trimming were inferred from the DNA itself. The data contain nearly 110,000 clones, 85% to 95% of them singletons. The germline CDR1 and CDR2 sequences are SGDLS and YYNGEE. The CDR3 spans 18 residues. Trimming took 0 bases from V and 1 from J; bases not matched to a gene: 7. The TCR was taken from a woman aged 25 to 39 with acute or convalescent COVID-19. The V gene is TRBV9, the J gene TRBJ1-3, with 10 positions matching TRBD1. Specimen: peripheral blood. CDR3 region: CASSVDGTGVVSGNTIYF. The CDR3 bases are TGTGCCAGCAGCGTAGACGGGACAGGGGTAGTATCTGGAAACACCATATATTTT.